This T cell receptor (beta chain) is drawn from a study of T-cell reconstitution after alpha-beta-depleted transplantation in children. For TCRbeta, the library was prepared with unique molecular identifiers. TCRdb re-called the PCR reads through MiXCR, storing one row per CDR3 protein. The sample holds a few hundred thousand distinct CDR3 sequences, about 9.2% seen once. Germline V gives CDR1 KGHSH, CDR2 LQKENI. The J segment lost 8 bases and the V segment lost 0 bases, leaving 7 bases of the junction unmatched. The CDR3 sequence is 15 residues long. The sequence was obtained from a human donor who donated a stem cell graft to a child with acute lymphoblastic leukemia. The chain recombines TRBV18 with TRBJ1-1; the match to TRBD1 covers 9 bases. Specimen: PBMCs from the stem cell graft donor, collected from the stem cell graft. CDR3 sequence: CASSPPFGTGPEAFF. The CDR3 DNA follows: TGTGCCAGCTCACCACCATTCGGGACAGGGCCCGAAGCTTTCTTT.